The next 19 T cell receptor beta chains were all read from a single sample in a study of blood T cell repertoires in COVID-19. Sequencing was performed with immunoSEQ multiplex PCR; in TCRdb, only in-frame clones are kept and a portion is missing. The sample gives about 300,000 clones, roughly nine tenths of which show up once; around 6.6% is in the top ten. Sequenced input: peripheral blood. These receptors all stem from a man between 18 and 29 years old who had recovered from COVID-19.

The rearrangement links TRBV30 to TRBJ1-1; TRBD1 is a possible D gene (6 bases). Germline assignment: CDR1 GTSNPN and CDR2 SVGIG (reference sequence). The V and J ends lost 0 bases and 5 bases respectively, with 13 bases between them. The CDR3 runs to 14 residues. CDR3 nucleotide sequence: TGTGCCTGGAGTGTAGGGGGGGGGCGTACTGAAGCTTTCTTT. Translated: CAWSVGGGRTEAFF.

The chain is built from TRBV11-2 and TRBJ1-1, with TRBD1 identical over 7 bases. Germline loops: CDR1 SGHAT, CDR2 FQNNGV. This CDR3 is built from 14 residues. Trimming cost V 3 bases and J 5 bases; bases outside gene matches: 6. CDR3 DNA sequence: TGTGCCAGCAGCTTTCGACAGGGTGCGACTGAAGCTTTCTTT. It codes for CASSFRQGATEAFF.

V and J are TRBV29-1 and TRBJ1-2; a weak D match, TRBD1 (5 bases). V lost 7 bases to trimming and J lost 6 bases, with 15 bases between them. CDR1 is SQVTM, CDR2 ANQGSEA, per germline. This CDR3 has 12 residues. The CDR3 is CSAASVRDGYTF. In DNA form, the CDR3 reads TGCAGCGCCGCATCCGTCAGGGATGGCTACACCTTC.

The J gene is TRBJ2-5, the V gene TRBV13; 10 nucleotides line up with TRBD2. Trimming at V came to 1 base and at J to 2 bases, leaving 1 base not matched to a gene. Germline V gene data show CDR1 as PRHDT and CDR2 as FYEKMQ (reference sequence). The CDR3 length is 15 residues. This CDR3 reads CASSLVLAGQETQYF. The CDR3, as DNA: TGTGCCAGCAGCTTAGTACTAGCGGGACAAGAGACCCAGTACTTC. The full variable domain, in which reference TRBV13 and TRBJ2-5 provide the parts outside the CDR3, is AAGVIQSPRHLIKEKRETATLKCYPIPRHDTVYWYQQGPGQDPQFLISFYEKMQSDKGSIPDRFSAQQFSDYHSELNMSSLELGDSALYFCASSLVLAGQETQYFGPGTRLLVL.

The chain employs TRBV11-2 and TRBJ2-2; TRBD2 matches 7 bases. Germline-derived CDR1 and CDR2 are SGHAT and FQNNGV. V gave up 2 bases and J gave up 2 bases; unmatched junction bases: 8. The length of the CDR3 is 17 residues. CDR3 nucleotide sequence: TGTGCCAGCAGCTTACCCCGGGACTACCTAAACACCGGGGAGCTGTTTTTT. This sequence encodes CASSLPRDYLNTGELFF.

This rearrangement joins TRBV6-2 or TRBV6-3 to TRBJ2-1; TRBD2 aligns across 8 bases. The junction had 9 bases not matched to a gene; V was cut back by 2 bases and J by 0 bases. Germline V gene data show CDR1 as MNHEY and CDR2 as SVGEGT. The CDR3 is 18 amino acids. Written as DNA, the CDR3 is TGTGCCAGCAGTTACCATCGAAGGGCGGGGGGCTCCTACAATGAGCAGTTCTTC. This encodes CASSYHRRAGGSYNEQFF.

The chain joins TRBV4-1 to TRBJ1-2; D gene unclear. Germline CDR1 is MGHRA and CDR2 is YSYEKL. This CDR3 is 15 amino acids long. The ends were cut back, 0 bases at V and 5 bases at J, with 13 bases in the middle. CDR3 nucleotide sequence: TGCGCCAGCAGCCAAGATCGGGTGGAAGGTTATGGCTACACCTTC. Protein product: CASSQDRVEGYGYTF.

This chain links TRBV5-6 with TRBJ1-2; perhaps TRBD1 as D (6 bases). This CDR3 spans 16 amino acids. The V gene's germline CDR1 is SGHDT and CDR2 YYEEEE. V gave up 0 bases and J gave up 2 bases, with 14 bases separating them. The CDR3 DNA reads TGTGCCAGCAGCTTGGAGAGGACAGCTACGAACTATGGCTACACCTTC. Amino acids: CASSLERTATNYGYTF. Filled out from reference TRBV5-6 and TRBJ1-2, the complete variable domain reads DAGVTQSPTHLIKTRGQQVTLRCSPKSGHDTVSWYQQALGQGPQFIFQYYEEEERQRGNFPDRFSGHQFPNYSSELNVNALLLGDSALYLCASSLERTATNYGYTFGSGTRLTVV.

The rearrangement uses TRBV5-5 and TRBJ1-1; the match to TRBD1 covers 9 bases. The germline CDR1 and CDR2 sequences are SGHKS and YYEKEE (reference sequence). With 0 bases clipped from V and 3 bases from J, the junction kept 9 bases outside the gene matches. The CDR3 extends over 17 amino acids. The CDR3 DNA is TGTGCCAGCAGCTTGGGAGGCGGGACAGGGCAATACACTGAAGCTTTCTTT. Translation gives CASSLGGGTGQYTEAFF. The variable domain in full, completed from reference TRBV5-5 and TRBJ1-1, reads DAGVTQSPTHLIKTRGQQVTLRCSPISGHKSVSWYQQVLGQGPQFIFQYYEKEERGRGNFPDRFSARQFPNYSSELNVNALLLGDSALYLCASSLGGGTGQYTEAFFGQGTRLTVV.

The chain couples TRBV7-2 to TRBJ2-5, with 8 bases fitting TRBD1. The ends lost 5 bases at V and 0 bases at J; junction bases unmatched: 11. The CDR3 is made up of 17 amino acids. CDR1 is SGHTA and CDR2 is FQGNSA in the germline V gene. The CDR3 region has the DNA TGTGCCAGCAGCGGCCGGACAGGGTCCCTTTACCAAGAGACCCAGTACTTC. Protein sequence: CASSGRTGSLYQETQYF.

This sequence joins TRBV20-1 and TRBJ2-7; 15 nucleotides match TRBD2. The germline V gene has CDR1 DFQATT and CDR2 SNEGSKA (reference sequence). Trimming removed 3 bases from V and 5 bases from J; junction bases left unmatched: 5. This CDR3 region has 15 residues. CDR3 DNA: TGCAGTGCTAGTGGACTAGCGGGGGGGCCCAACGAGCAGTACTTC. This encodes CSASGLAGGPNEQYF.

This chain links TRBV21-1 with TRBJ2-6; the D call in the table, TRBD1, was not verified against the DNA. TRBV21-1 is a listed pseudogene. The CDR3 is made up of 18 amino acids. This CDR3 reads CASSKYDRFNSGANVLTF. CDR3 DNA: TGTGCCAGCAGCAAGTACGACAGATTCAACTCTGGGGCCAACGTCCTGACTTTC.

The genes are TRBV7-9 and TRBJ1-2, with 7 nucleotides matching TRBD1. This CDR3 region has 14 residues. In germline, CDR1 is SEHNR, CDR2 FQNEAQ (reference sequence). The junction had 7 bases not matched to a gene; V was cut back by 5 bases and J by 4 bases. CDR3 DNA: TGTGCCAGCAGCCCCAGGGGGGAAATCTATGGCTACACCTTC. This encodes CASSPRGEIYGYTF.

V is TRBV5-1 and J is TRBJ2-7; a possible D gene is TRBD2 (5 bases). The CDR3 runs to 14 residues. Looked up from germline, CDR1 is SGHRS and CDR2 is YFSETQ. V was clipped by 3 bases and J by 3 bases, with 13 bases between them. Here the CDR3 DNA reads TGCGCCAGCAGCTCGGGGTTTAATCTCTACGAGCAGTACTTC. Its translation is CASSSGFNLYEQYF. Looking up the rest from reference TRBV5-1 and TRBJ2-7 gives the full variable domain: KAGVTQTPRYLIKTRGQQVTLSCSPISGHRSVSWYQQTPGQGLQFLFEYFSETQRNKGNFPGRFSGRQFSNSRSEMNVSTLELGDSALYLCASSSGFNLYEQYFGPGTRLTVT.

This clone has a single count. CDR3 bases: TGTGCCAGTAGTATAGCCTCCGAGTACAACACTGAAGCTTTCTTT. Its translation is CASSIASEYNTEAFF. This chain joins TRBV19 and TRBJ1-1; D not certain. The V end was cut by 1 base, the J end by 2 bases, with 11 bases between. CDR3 size: 15 residues. The germline gives CDR1 LNHDA, CDR2 SQIVND (reference sequence).

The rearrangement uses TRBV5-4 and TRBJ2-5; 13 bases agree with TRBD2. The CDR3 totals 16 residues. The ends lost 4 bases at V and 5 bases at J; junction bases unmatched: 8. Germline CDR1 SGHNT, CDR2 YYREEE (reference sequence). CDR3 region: CASSLGLAGEGETQYF. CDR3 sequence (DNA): TGTGCCAGCAGCCTCGGACTAGCGGGAGAGGGGGAGACCCAGTACTTC.

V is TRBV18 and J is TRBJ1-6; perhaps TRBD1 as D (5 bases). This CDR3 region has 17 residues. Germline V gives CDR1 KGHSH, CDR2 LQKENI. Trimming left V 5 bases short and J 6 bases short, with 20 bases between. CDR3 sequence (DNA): TGTGCCAGCTCATACCAAGAGGAGGGGTCCGGTAATTCACCCCTCCACTTT. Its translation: CASSYQEEGSGNSPLHF.

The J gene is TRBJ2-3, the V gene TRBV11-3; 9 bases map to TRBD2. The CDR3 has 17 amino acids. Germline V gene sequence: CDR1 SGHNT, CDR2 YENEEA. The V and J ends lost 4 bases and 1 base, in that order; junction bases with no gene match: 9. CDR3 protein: CASSYAIAGERTDTQYF. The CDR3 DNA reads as TGTGCCAGCAGCTATGCTATAGCGGGAGAGCGCACAGATACGCAGTATTTT.

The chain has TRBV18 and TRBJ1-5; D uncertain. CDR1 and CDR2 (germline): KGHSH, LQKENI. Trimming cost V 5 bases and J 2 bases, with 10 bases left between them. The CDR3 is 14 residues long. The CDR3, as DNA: TGTGCCAGCTCATGGGGAGGAGGCAATCAGCCCCAGCATTTT. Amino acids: CASSWGGGNQPQHF.